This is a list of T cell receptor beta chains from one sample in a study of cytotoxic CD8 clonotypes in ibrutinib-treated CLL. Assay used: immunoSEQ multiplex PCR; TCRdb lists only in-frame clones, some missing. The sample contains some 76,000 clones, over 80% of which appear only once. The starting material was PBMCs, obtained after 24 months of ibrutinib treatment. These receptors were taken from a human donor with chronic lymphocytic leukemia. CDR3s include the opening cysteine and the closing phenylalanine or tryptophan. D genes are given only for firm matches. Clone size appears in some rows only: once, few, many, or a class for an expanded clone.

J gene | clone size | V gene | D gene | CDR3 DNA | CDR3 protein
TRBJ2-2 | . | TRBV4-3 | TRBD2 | TGCGCCAGCAGCCAAGGAACTAGCGCAAGTCACGGGGAGCTGTTTTTT | CASSQGTSASHGELFF
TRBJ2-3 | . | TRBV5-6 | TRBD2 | TGTGCCAGCAGCTTGAGTAGCGGGGGACTCACAGATACGCAGTATTTT | CASSLSSGGLTDTQYF
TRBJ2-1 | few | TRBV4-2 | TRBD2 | TGTGCCAGCAGCCAAGATGGACTAGCGAATGAGCAGTTCTTC | CASSQDGLANEQFF
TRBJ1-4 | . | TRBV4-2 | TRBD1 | TGTGCCAGCAGCCCAGAGGACAGGGTCGGTGAAAAACTGTTTTTT | CASSPEDRVGEKLFF
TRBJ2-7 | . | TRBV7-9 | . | TGTGCCAGCAGCCCATGGGGGGCGGACCCAGCCTACGAGCAGTACTTC | CASSPWGADPAYEQYF
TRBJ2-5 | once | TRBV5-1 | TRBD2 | TGCGCCAGCAGCTTGGGACTAGCGGGAGTTTTAGAGACCCAGTACTTC | CASSLGLAGVLETQYF
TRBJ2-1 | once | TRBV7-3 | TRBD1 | TGTGCCAGCAGCCCCGTTTTAGTGGGACAGGACATTTTCGGGGTTCAGTTCTTC | CASSPVLVGQDIFGVQFF
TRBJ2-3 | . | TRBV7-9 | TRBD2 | TGTGCCAGCAGCTTACGGCGGGAGGCCACAGATACGCAGTATTTT | CASSLRREATDTQYF
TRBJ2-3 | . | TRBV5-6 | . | TGTGCCAGCCGCTTCAAGCCGGGCACAGATACGCAGTATTTT | CASRFKPGTDTQYF
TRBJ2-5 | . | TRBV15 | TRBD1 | TGTGCCACCAGCAGTCCTAGGACAGGTTCTGAGACCCAGTACTTC | CATSSPRTGSETQYF
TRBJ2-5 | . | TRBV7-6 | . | TGTGCCAGCAGCCAACACCCCTCGGACCAAGAGACCCAGTACTTC | CASSQHPSDQETQYF
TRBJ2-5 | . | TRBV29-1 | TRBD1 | TGCAGCGCGACCGGGACAGGGGGCTCAGAGACCCAGTACTTC | CSATGTGGSETQYF
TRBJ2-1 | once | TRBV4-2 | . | TGTGCCAGCACAACCGGGACACCATACAATGAGCAGTTCTTC | CASTTGTPYNEQFF
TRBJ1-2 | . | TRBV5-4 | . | TGTGCCAGCAGCTTGGCGGGAGGGAACTATGGCTACACCTTC | CASSLAGGNYGYTF
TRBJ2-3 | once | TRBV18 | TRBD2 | TGTGCCAGCTCACTAAAAGCGGGAGGGGACACAGATACGCAGTATTTT | CASSLKAGGDTDTQYF
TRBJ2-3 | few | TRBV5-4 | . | TGTGCCAGCAGCACATTAGCCGGAGGGGTGACAGATACGCAGTATTTT | CASSTLAGGVTDTQYF
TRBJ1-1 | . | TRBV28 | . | TGTGCCAGCAGTAGCCTTTCCATGAACACTGAAGCTTTCTTT | CASSSLSMNTEAFF
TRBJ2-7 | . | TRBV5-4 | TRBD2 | TGTGCCAGCAGCCCGGGGAGGGGTAGCGGGAGCGTCTACGAGCAGTACTTC | CASSPGRGSGSVYEQYF
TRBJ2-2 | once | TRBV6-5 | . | TGTGCCAGCAGGAGTAACACCGGGGAGCTGTTTTTT | CASRSNTGELFF
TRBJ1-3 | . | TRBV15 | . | TGTGCCACCAGCAGAGACCGGGTGTCTGGAAACACCATATATTTT | CATSRDRVSGNTIYF
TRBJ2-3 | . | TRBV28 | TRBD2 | TGTGCCAGCGGGCCTGGGCAGGGGCGACTAGCGGGAAGTCGAGATACGCAGTATTTT | CASGPGQGRLAGSRDTQYF
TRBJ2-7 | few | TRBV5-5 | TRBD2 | TGTGCCAGCAGCTTAGAGCGGGAGGGCCTCTACGAGCAGTACTTC | CASSLEREGLYEQYF
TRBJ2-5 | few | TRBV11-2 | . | TGTGCCAGCAGTTTCGAGCTAGCGAACAGGGGGACCCAGTACTTC | CASSFELANRGTQYF
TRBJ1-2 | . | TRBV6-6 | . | TGTGCCAGCACTATTACTAAGACGGGGGATCGTGGCTACACCTTC | CASTITKTGDRGYTF
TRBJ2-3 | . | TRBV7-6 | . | TGTGCCAGCAGCTTAGTGACCGAGCCCCCCGATACGCAGTATTTT | CASSLVTEPPDTQYF
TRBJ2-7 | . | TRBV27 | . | TGTGCCAGCAGCAGACAGGAGGATCTTTACGAGCAGTACTTC | CASSRQEDLYEQYF
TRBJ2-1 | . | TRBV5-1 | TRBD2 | TGCGCCAGCAGCTTGGGAAGCGGGAGGGCCGGTGAGCAGTTCTTC | CASSLGSGRAGEQFF
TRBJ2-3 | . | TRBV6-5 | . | TGTGCCAGCAGTCTAGCGCACAGCACAGATACGCAGTATTTT | CASSLAHSTDTQYF
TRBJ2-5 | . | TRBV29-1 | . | TGCAGCGTTGAATTCCCCGGTGGCACAGAAGAGACCCAGTACTTC | CSVEFPGGTEETQYF
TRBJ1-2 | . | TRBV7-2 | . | TGTGCCAGCAGCCCGGGGCTTTGGGGCTATGGCTACACCTTC | CASSPGLWGYGYTF
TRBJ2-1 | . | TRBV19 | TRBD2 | TGTGCCAGTAGTATTAACACTCGACTAGCGGGTATGAACTCCTACAATGAGCAGTTCTTC | CASSINTRLAGMNSYNEQFF
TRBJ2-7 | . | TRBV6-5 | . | TGTGCCAGCAGCTACAGCGGGCACCATTACTACGAGCAGTACTTC | CASSYSGHHYYEQYF
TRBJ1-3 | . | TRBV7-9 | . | TGTGCCAGCAGCACAGGGTTCGGAAACACCATATATTTT | CASSTGFGNTIYF
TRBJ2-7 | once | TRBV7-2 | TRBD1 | TGTGCCAGCAGCTTAGATTCGACAGGGGACTACGAGCAGTACTTC | CASSLDSTGDYEQYF
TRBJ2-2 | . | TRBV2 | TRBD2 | TGTGCCAGCAGTGACTGGGCGGGAGGGCCCTGGGAGCTGTTTTTT | CASSDWAGGPWELFF
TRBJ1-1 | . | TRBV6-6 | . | TGTGCCAGCAGCCGGGGTGGCACTGAAGCTTTCTTT | CASSRGGTEAFF
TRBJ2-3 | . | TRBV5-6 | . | TGTGCCAGCAGCTTGGGTGACACAGATACGCAGTATTTT | CASSLGDTDTQYF
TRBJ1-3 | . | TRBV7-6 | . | TGTGCCAGCAGCTTGGCCCCGGGCCCCCTCGGAAACACCATATATTTT | CASSLAPGPLGNTIYF
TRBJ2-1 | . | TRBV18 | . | TGTGCCAGCTCACCATGGGACTACAATGAGCAGTTCTTC | CASSPWDYNEQFF
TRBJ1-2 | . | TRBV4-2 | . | TGTGCCAGGTGGTGGAGTTGGAGGGGAACCTATGGCTACACCTTC | CARWWSWRGTYGYTF
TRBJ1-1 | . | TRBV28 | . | TGTGCCAGCAGTTTATTTGGGGCTAATGAAGCTTTCTTT | CASSLFGANEAFF
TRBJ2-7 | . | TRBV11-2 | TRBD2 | TGTGCCAGCAGCTACAGGACTAGCGGGGTCTACGAGCAGTACTTC | CASSYRTSGVYEQYF